The 5 T cell receptor beta chains given below trace back to one sample, sequenced in a study of shared clonotypes between healthy human individuals. Clones were read by immunoSEQ multiplex PCR, and TCRdb kept only the in-frame ones, dropping some. This table has 450,000 to 550,000 clones, roughly 78% appearing once. The sequenced material came from PBMCs. All receptors come from a woman aged 40 to 55 in good health. Some clones in this sample may be carry-over from other donors' samples.

The rearrangement joins TRBV27 to TRBJ1-1; D might be TRBD1 (6 bases). This CDR3 spans 15 amino acids. V lost 5 bases to trimming and J lost 2 bases, with 15 bases between them. The germline gives CDR1 MNHEY, CDR2 SMNVEV (reference sequence). DNA for the CDR3: TGTGCCAGCAGTCCCGGACAGAACAAAAACACTGAAGCTTTCTTT. This sequence encodes CASSPGQNKNTEAFF.

CDR3 DNA: TGTGCCACCCGATACAGCAGTAACACCGGGGAGCTGTTTTTT. This gives the protein CATRYSSNTGELFF. The chain is built from TRBV6-1 and TRBJ2-2; D remains ambiguous. Germline V CDR1 and CDR2: MNHNS, SASEGT. The CDR3 spans 14 residues. The V end was cut by 10 bases, the J end by 2 bases, with 14 bases between.

The chain employs TRBV10-3 and TRBJ2-1, with 11 bases aligning to TRBD2. The CDR3 runs to 16 residues. Germline V lookup: CDR1 ENHRY, CDR2 SYGVKD. V shed 4 bases, J shed 8 bases, and the junction held 10 bases outside the gene matches. The CDR3 DNA follows: TGTGCCATCAGTGGACTGACTAGCGGGGTAGGAGATGAGCAGTTCTTC. It specifies CAISGLTSGVGDEQFF.

This clone was picked up many times. The chain couples TRBV27 to TRBJ2-7; a weak D match, TRBD2 (5 bases). The germline V and J ends were trimmed by 6 bases and 5 bases, with 14 bases remaining between them. CDR3 length: 13 amino acids. CDR1 and CDR2 (germline): MNHEY, SMNVEV (reference sequence). The CDR3 nucleotides read TGTGCCAGCAGGGGTAGGACTGGCCACGAGCAGTACTTC. Translated: CASRGRTGHEQYF.

This rearrangement joins TRBV20-1 to TRBJ2-1; no clear D gene. Germline V gene sequence: CDR1 DFQATT, CDR2 SNEGSKA (reference sequence). V was shortened by 7 bases and J by 9 bases, with 13 bases between the two germline ends. CDR3 length: 11 residues. The CDR3 loop reads CSGSSQVEQFF. Written as DNA, the CDR3 is TGCAGTGGATCGAGCCAAGTTGAGCAGTTCTTC.